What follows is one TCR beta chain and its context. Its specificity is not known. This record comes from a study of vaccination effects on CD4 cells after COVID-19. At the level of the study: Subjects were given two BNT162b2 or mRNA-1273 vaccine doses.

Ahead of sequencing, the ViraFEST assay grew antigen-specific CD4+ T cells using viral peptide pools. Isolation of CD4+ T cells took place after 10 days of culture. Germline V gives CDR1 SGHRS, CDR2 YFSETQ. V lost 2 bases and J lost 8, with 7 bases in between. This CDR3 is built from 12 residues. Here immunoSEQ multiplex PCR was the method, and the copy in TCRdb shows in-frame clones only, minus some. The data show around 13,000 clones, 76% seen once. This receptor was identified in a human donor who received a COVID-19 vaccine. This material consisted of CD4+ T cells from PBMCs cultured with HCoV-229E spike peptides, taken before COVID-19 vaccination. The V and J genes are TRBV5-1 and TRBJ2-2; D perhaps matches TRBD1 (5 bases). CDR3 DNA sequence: TGCGCCAGCAGCTTTAGGGGAGGGGAGCTGTTTTTT. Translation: CASSFRGGELFF.